This is a list of T cell receptor beta chains from one sample in a study of blood T cell repertoires in COVID-19. Here immunoSEQ multiplex PCR was the method, and the copy in TCRdb shows in-frame clones only, minus some. This sample yields approximately 200,000 clones, of which 81% are seen a single time; approximately 8.7% belongs to the top ten. The sequencing sample was made of PBMCs or T cells enriched from blood (not recorded which). The origin of the receptors is a man between 40 and 49 years old who had recovered from COVID-19. Each CDR3 is given with its conserved first and last residue. A row's size may be missing; if present it is once, few, many or a size class.

j_call: TRBJ1-2; clone_size: .; v_call: TRBV7-8; cdr3_aa: CASSPVAVTFYGYTF
j_call: TRBJ2-7; clone_size: .; v_call: TRBV9; cdr3_aa: CASSVEGAGFSYEQYF
j_call: TRBJ1-6; clone_size: .; v_call: TRBV10-2; cdr3_aa: CASSESRVSPLHF
j_call: TRBJ1-1; clone_size: .; v_call: TRBV5-1; cdr3_aa: CASSLEGAGTEAFF
j_call: TRBJ1-5; clone_size: .; v_call: TRBV24-1; cdr3_aa: CATQGSRYSNQPQHF
j_call: TRBJ1-2; clone_size: once; v_call: TRBV27; cdr3_aa: CASSPRTPQGYTF
j_call: TRBJ2-7; clone_size: .; v_call: TRBV15; cdr3_aa: CATSREAGFYEQYF
j_call: TRBJ2-5; clone_size: .; v_call: TRBV5-4; cdr3_aa: CASSLARAGGETQYF
j_call: TRBJ1-2; clone_size: .; v_call: TRBV12-3/TRBV12-4; cdr3_aa: CASSFRGTGYTF
j_call: TRBJ2-1; clone_size: few; v_call: TRBV11-2; cdr3_aa: CASSLDWGLAGDNEQFF
j_call: TRBJ1-2; clone_size: .; v_call: TRBV5-1; cdr3_aa: CASSFQGPGNYGYTF
j_call: TRBJ2-7; clone_size: .; v_call: TRBV27; cdr3_aa: CASSPLAGDHEQYF
j_call: TRBJ1-2; clone_size: many; v_call: TRBV24-1; cdr3_aa: CATSDGTGLNYGYTF
j_call: TRBJ2-2; clone_size: .; v_call: TRBV5-4; cdr3_aa: CASSPGGGTGTGVRTGELFF
j_call: TRBJ1-1; clone_size: few; v_call: TRBV4-1; cdr3_aa: CASSQGEDEAFF
j_call: TRBJ2-1; clone_size: few; v_call: TRBV10-3; cdr3_aa: CAIRSGLAGEANEQFF
j_call: TRBJ2-1; clone_size: .; v_call: TRBV7-2; cdr3_aa: CASSFLSGGNNEQFF
j_call: TRBJ2-3; clone_size: once; v_call: TRBV3-1/TRBV3-2; cdr3_aa: CASSSRSLALVTTDTQYF
j_call: TRBJ1-2; clone_size: .; v_call: TRBV5-6; cdr3_aa: CASSVSNYGYTF
j_call: TRBJ1-1; clone_size: few; v_call: TRBV6-5; cdr3_aa: CASSTWNTEAFF
j_call: TRBJ2-7; clone_size: .; v_call: TRBV19; cdr3_aa: CASSIRAGHEQYF
j_call: TRBJ1-3; clone_size: .; v_call: TRBV10-3; cdr3_aa: CAIRGDRAGGNTIYF
j_call: TRBJ1-2; clone_size: .; v_call: TRBV7-8; cdr3_aa: CASSLSANTNYGYTF
j_call: TRBJ2-6; clone_size: .; v_call: TRBV5-1; cdr3_aa: CASSLTAGANVLTF
j_call: TRBJ2-2; clone_size: .; v_call: TRBV19; cdr3_aa: CASSIEVLNTGELFF
j_call: TRBJ1-2; clone_size: once; v_call: TRBV2; cdr3_aa: CASTSLGGNYGYTF
j_call: TRBJ2-7; clone_size: .; v_call: TRBV10-3; cdr3_aa: CAISEDLSYEQYF
j_call: TRBJ1-2; clone_size: .; v_call: TRBV14; cdr3_aa: CASSQALYNGYTF
j_call: TRBJ1-4; clone_size: .; v_call: TRBV9; cdr3_aa: CASSVITGGPMFF
j_call: TRBJ2-2; clone_size: few; v_call: TRBV2; cdr3_aa: CASEENSGRGELFF
j_call: TRBJ1-2; clone_size: .; v_call: TRBV7-9; cdr3_aa: CASSFGLGATYGYTF
j_call: TRBJ1-3; clone_size: .; v_call: TRBV6-5; cdr3_aa: CASTESGGRNTIYF
j_call: TRBJ1-3; clone_size: .; v_call: TRBV11-2; cdr3_aa: CASSPRVDPGNTIYF
j_call: TRBJ2-1; clone_size: few; v_call: TRBV20-1; cdr3_aa: CSADRINEQFF
j_call: TRBJ1-2; clone_size: .; v_call: TRBV18; cdr3_aa: CASSPPQTGNYGYTF
j_call: TRBJ2-2; clone_size: .; v_call: TRBV5-1; cdr3_aa: CASSLARQGAHLSGELFF
j_call: TRBJ1-4; clone_size: once; v_call: TRBV30; cdr3_aa: CACEIRVLREKLFF
j_call: TRBJ2-7; clone_size: .; v_call: TRBV6-6; cdr3_aa: CASSFGTAPSYEQYF
j_call: TRBJ1-6; clone_size: .; v_call: TRBV5-8; cdr3_aa: CASNRGATLSPLHF
j_call: TRBJ1-1; clone_size: few; v_call: TRBV19; cdr3_aa: CASSIDGVNTEAFF
j_call: TRBJ1-1; clone_size: .; v_call: TRBV2; cdr3_aa: CASRDRANTEAFF
j_call: TRBJ2-5; clone_size: .; v_call: TRBV27; cdr3_aa: CASSPRRTSGREWEETQYF
j_call: TRBJ1-4; clone_size: .; v_call: TRBV19; cdr3_aa: CASSSGQASNEKLFF
j_call: TRBJ2-1; clone_size: .; v_call: TRBV5-4; cdr3_aa: CASSLVGAYNEQFF
j_call: TRBJ1-1; clone_size: .; v_call: TRBV6-5; cdr3_aa: CASSYGGDWRAFF
j_call: TRBJ1-5; clone_size: .; v_call: TRBV6-5; cdr3_aa: CASSSRGPGQPQHF
j_call: TRBJ1-5; clone_size: .; v_call: TRBV6-5; cdr3_aa: CASSNRQGNQPQHF
j_call: TRBJ1-5; clone_size: few; v_call: TRBV4-2; cdr3_aa: CASSQVLGDRIQPQHF
j_call: TRBJ1-1; clone_size: .; v_call: TRBV12-5; cdr3_aa: CASGLPVRGGTEAFF
j_call: TRBJ1-1; clone_size: .; v_call: TRBV2; cdr3_aa: CASSERRGGTEAFF
j_call: TRBJ1-5; clone_size: .; v_call: TRBV6-2/TRBV6-3; cdr3_aa: CASSRIGTDNQPQHF
j_call: TRBJ1-2; clone_size: .; v_call: TRBV7-3; cdr3_aa: CASSLSPTNYGYTF